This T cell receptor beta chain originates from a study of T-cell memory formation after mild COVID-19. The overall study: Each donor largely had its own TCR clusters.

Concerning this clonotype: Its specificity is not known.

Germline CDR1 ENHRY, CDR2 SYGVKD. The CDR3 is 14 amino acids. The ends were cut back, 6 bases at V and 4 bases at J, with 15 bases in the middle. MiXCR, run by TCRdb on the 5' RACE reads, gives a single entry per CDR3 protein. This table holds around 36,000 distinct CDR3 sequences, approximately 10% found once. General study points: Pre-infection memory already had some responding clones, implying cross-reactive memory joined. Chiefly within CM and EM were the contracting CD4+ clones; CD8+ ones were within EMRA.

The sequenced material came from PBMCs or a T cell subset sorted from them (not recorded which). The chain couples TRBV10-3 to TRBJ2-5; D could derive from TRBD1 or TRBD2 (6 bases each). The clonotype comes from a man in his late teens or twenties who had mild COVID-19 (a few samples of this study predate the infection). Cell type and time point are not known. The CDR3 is CAISEGEVRETQYF. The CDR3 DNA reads TGTGCCATCAGCGAGGGGGAGGTTCGAGAGACCCAGTACTTC.